The following is a T cell receptor beta chain sequence with its context. Its antigen is as yet unknown. This record comes from a study of T cells in Graves' hyperthyroidism and ophthalmopathy. The study's findings and limits: Researchers found most expanded thyroid clonotypes above 0.001 in blood as well.

Every diagnosis used clinical symptoms, serum thyroxine and TRAb, thyroid ultrasound and orbital computed tomography. This CDR3 has 12 residues. CDR1 KGHDR and CDR2 SFDVKD come from the germline V gene. Authors of the study amplified TCR beta CDR3 regions from RNA transcripts. HTBI primers were employed in a first-round RT-PCR of the TCR CDR3. TCRdb re-called the multiplex PCR reads with MiXCR, one entry per CDR3 protein. This sample has 650,000 to 800,000 distinct CDR3 sequences, with 45% found just once. This clonotype was obtained from an adult man with Graves' disease, either hyperthyroidism or ophthalmopathy (not recorded which). The gene calls are TRBV24-1 and TRBJ2-7; D is unclear. The J call is in doubt because the DNA end fits TRBJ2-1 better. The sequencing sample was made of peripheral blood or thyroid tissue (not recorded which). CDR3 in DNA: TGTGCCACCAGTGTCGGACCTCGGGAGCAGTTCTTC. It encodes CATSVGPREQFF.